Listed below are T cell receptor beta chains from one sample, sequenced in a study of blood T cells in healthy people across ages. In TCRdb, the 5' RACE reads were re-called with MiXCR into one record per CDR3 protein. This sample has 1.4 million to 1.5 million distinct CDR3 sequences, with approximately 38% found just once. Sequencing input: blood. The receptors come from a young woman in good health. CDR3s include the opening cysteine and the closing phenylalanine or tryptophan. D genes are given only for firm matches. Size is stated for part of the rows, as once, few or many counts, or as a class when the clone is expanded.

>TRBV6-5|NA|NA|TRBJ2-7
CAARIGRGSSYEQYF
TGTGCCGCCCGAATCGGGCGGGGAAGCTCCTACGAGCAGTACTTC
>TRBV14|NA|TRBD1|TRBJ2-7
CASSQTASKGRDRFSYEQYF
TGTGCCAGCAGCCAAACCGCATCTAAAGGTCGGGACAGGTTCTCCTACGAGCAGTACTTC
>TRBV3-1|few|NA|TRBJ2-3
CASSQTGESTQYF
TGTGCCAGCAGCCAAACGGGGGAGTCTACGCAGTATTTT
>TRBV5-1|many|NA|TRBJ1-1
CASTRNTEAFF
TGCGCCAGCACCCGGAACACTGAAGCTTTCTTT
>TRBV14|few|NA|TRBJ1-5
CASSPWVGDNQPQHF
TGTGCCAGCAGCCCGTGGGTGGGGGACAATCAGCCCCAGCATTTT
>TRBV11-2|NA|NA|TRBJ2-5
CASSLPGTETQYF
TGTGCCAGCAGCTTACCAGGGACGGAGACCCAGTACTTC
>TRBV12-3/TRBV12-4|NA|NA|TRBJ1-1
CASRSDGLNSEAFF
TGTGCCAGCAGATCGGACGGGCTGAACTCTGAAGCTTTCTTT
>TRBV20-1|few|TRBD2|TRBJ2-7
CSARLGLAGVLALTYEQYF
TGCAGTGCTAGACTCGGTCTAGCGGGGGTTCTCGCACTTACCTACGAGCAGTACTTC
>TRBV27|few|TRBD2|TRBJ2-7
CASSTTSGFACEQYF
TGTGCCAGCAGCACGACTAGCGGATTTGCATGCGAGCAGTACTTC
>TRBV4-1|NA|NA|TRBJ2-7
CASSQEEGDFYEQYF
TGCGCCAGCAGCCAAGAAGAAGGTGACTTCTACGAGCAGTACTTC
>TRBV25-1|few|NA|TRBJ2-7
CASGGTSREQYF
TGTGCCAGCGGGGGGACCAGCCGCGAGCAGTACTTC
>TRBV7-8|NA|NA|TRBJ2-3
CASSSKATMDTQYF
TGTGCCAGCAGCTCGAAAGCGACTATGGATACGCAGTATTTT
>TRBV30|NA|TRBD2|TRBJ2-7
CAWSGSAGLAGEQYF
TGTGCCTGGAGTGGCTCGGCGGGACTAGCGGGGGAGCAGTACTTC
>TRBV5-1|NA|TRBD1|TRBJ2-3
CASWTGNTDTQYF
TGCGCCAGCTGGACAGGGAACACAGATACGCAGTATTTT
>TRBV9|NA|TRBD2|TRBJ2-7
CASSVDLGRAYEQYF
TGTGCCAGCAGCGTAGATCTGGGGAGGGCTTACGAGCAGTACTTC
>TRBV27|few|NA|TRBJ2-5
CASSLRGRREETQYF
TGTGCCAGCAGTTTACGGGGGCGGAGGGAAGAGACCCAGTACTTC
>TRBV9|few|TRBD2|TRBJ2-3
CASSVASGGAGDTQYF
TGTGCCAGCAGCGTAGCTAGCGGGGGGGCGGGAGATACGCAGTATTTT
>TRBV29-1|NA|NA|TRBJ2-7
CSVDSYNEQYF
TGCAGCGTCGACTCCTACAATGAGCAGTACTTC
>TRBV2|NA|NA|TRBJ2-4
CAISPWGRQEKNIQYF
TGTGCCATCAGTCCATGGGGCCGGCAGGAGAAAAACATTCAGTACTTC
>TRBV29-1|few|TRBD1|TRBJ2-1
CSVQKGVSGQGSASSYNEQFF
TGCAGCGTTCAAAAGGGGGTGTCGGGACAGGGATCGGCCAGCTCCTACAATGAGCAGTTCTTC
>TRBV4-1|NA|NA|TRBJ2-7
CASSQDQSGTGGYEQYF
TGCGCCAGCAGCCAAGATCAATCCGGGACCGGGGGCTACGAGCAGTACTTC
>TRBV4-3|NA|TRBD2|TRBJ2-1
CASSQSSGSGEYNEQFF
TGCGCCAGCAGCCAGTCCTCTGGGAGCGGGGAATACAATGAGCAGTTCTTC
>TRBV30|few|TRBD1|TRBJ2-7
CAWSGEGQPYEQYF
TGTGCCTGGAGTGGAGAGGGACAGCCCTACGAGCAGTACTTC
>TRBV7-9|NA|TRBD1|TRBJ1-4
CASSYTGGSEKLFF
TGTGCCAGCAGCTATACAGGGGGAAGTGAAAAACTGTTTTTT
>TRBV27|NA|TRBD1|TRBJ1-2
CASSNGQENYGYTF
TGTGCCAGCAGTAACGGACAGGAGAACTATGGCTACACCTTC
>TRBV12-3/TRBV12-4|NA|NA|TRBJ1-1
CASSPRSGTANTEAFF
TGTGCCAGCAGCCCACGATCCGGGACGGCGAACACTGAAGCTTTCTTT
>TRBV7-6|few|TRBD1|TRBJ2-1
CASSLTGTAKGEQFF
TGTGCCAGCAGCCTAACCGGGACAGCTAAAGGGGAGCAGTTCTTC
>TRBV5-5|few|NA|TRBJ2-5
CASSLALWAAQETQYF
TGTGCCAGCAGCTTGGCCCTATGGGCGGCTCAAGAGACCCAGTACTTC
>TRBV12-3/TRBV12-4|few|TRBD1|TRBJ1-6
CASNLGQGHSPLHF
TGTGCCAGCAACTTGGGACAGGGACATTCACCCCTCCACTTT
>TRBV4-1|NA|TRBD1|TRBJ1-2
CASSQDPTGAYGYTF
TGCGCCAGCAGCCAAGATCCCACAGGGGCCTATGGCTACACCTTC
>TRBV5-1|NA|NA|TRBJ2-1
CASSLGGDGSYNEQFF
TGCGCCAGCAGCTTGGGAGGGGACGGCTCCTACAATGAGCAGTTCTTC
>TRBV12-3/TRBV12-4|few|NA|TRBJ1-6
CASSLKGHQPLHF
TGTGCCAGCAGTCTAAAGGGACATCAACCCCTCCACTTT
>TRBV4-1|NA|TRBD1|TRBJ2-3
CASSPVRDSLRGTQYF
TGCGCCAGCAGCCCGGTCCGAGACTCTCTCAGGGGGACGCAGTATTTT
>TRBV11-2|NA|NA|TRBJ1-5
CASSLTTDQPQHF
TGTGCCAGCAGCTTAACGACAGATCAGCCCCAGCATTTT
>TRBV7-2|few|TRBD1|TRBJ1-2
CASSLGGTAANYGYTF
TGTGCCAGCAGCTTAGGTGGGACAGCAGCTAACTATGGCTACACCTTC
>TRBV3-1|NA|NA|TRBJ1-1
CASSQDGEMNTEAFF
TGTGCCAGCAGCCAAGACGGGGAGATGAACACTGAAGCTTTCTTT
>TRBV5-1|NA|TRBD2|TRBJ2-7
CASSLAGSGRLYEQYF
TGCGCCAGCAGCTTGGCCGGTAGCGGGAGACTCTACGAGCAGTACTTC
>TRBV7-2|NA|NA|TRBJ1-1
CASSLGPVPNTEAFF
TGTGCCAGCAGCTTAGGTCCCGTCCCGAACACTGAAGCTTTCTTT
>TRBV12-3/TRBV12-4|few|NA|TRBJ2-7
CASSLKQGAYSEQYF
TGTGCCAGCAGTTTAAAACAGGGTGCCTACAGCGAGCAGTACTTC
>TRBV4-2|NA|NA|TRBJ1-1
CASSQETDAAFF
TGTGCCAGCAGCCAAGAAACGGACGCGGCTTTCTTT
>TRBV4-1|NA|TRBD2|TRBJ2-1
CASSQEALAGDANDEQFF
TGCGCCAGCAGCCAAGAAGCCCTAGCGGGAGACGCCAATGATGAGCAGTTCTTC
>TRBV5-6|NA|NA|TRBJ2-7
CASSLAQVTTGQYF
TGTGCCAGCAGCTTGGCGCAGGTGACTACGGGGCAGTACTTC
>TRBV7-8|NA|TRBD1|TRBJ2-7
CASSFYEGQGEQYF
TGTGCCAGCAGTTTCTACGAAGGACAGGGCGAGCAGTACTTC
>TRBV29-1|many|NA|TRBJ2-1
CSVAGEEQFF
TGCAGCGTTGCGGGAGAGGAGCAGTTCTTC
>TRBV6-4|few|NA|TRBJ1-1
CASSVRGNTEAFF
TGTGCCAGCAGTGTCCGGGGGAACACTGAAGCTTTCTTT
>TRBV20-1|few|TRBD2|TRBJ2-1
CSAPPGLAGYNEQFF
TGCAGTGCCCCACCAGGACTAGCGGGCTACAATGAGCAGTTCTTC
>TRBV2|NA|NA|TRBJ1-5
CASSEQGTYSNQPQHF
TGTGCCAGCAGTGAACAGGGGACTTATAGCAATCAGCCCCAGCATTTT
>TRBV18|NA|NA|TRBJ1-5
CASSREGSNLDQPQHF
TGTGCCAGCTCTCGCGAAGGGAGTAACTTGGATCAGCCCCAGCATTTT
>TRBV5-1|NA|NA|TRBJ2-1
CASAQGNVQFF
TGCGCCAGCGCGCAGGGGAATGTGCAGTTCTTC
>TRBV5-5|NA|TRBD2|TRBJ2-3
CASSPRLAEGLRDTQYF
TGTGCCAGCAGCCCGCGACTAGCGGAAGGACTCCGAGATACGCAGTATTTT
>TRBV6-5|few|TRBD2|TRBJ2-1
CASSKSGSIDNEQFF
TGTGCCAGCAGTAAGAGCGGGAGTATCGACAATGAGCAGTTCTTC
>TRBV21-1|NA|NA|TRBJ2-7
CASNATGASYEQYF
TGTGCCAGCAATGCGACAGGGGCCTCCTACGAGCAGTACTTC
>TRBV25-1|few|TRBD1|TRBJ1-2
CASSGDRGQVDGYTF
TGTGCCAGCAGTGGGGACAGGGGGCAAGTGGATGGCTACACCTTC
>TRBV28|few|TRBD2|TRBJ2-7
CASSQTSGGIYEQYF
TGTGCCAGCAGCCAGACTAGCGGGGGTATTTACGAGCAGTACTTC
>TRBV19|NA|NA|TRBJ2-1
CASSPLVPYNEQFF
TGTGCCAGTAGTCCACTAGTCCCCTACAATGAGCAGTTCTTC